Listed here are 32 T cell receptor beta chains from one sample, sequenced in a study of chronic HIV infection and antiretroviral therapy. TCRdb analysed the 5' RACE reads with MiXCR anew, one entry per CDR3 protein. The profile shows more than 25,000 distinct CDR3 sequences, 7.5% to 10% of them singletons. The specimen sequenced was peripheral blood. The receptors derive from an adult who had HIV and had not received antiretroviral therapy, or was an uninfected healthy control (not recorded which).

CDR3 region: CASGFHHGYTF. The CDR3 DNA reads TGTGCTAGTGGTTTCCACCATGGCTACACCTTC. V usage is TRBV12-5 and J usage is TRBJ1-2; D is uncertain. V was pared by 3 bases and J by 6 bases, with 5 bases between. Germline-derived CDR1 and CDR2 are LGHNT and FRNRAP. The CDR3 length is 11 residues. The entire variable domain, with the rest obtained from reference TRBV12-5 and TRBJ1-2, is as follows: DARVTQTPRHKVTEMGQEVTMRCQPILGHNTVFWYRQTMMQGLELLAYFRNRAPLDDSGMPKDRFSAEMPDATLATLKIQPSEPRDSAVYFCASGFHHGYTFGSGTRLTVV.

This clonotype occurred many times. This chain connects TRBV27 to TRBJ2-3; D not resolved. Germline V gives CDR1 MNHEY, CDR2 SMNVEV (reference sequence). This CDR3 has 18 amino acids. The V end was cut by 1 base, the J end by 4 bases, with 21 bases between. The CDR3 DNA reads as TGTGCCAGCAGTTTATTGGGCGGATCGTCGGTCACGGCAGATACGCAGTATTTT. The encoded protein is CASSLLGGSSVTADTQYF.

This sequence joins TRBV7-2 and TRBJ2-1, with D perhaps TRBD2 (7 bases). V shed 7 bases and J shed 8 bases, with 18 bases lying between them. The length of the CDR3 is 14 residues. Germline V gene data show CDR1 as SGHTA and CDR2 as FQGNSA. This chain's CDR3 is CASTNNRGAYEQFF. In DNA, the CDR3 is TGTGCCAGCACCAATAACCGGGGGGCCTATGAGCAGTTCTTC. The whole variable domain, remainder taken from reference TRBV7-2 and TRBJ2-1, is GAGVSQSPSNKVTEKGKDVELRCDPISGHTALYWYRQSLGQGLEFLIYFQGNSAPDKSGLPSDRFSAERTGGSVSTLTIQRTQQEDSAVYLCASTNNRGAYEQFFGPGTRLTVL.

The V and J genes are TRBV5-1 and TRBJ2-7, with D perhaps matching TRBD1 (5 bases). V was trimmed by 3 bases and J by 3 bases, leaving 10 bases between them. The CDR3 length is 13 residues. Germline V gives CDR1 SGHRS, CDR2 YFSETQ. The CDR3 nucleotides read TGCGCCAGCAGCTCCGACAGATTCTACGAGCAGTACTTC. Translation gives CASSSDRFYEQYF.

In this sample, this clonotype turned up many times. The chain links TRBV5-1 to TRBJ1-2; D ambiguous. The germline CDR1 and CDR2 sequences are SGHRS and YFSETQ. The V gene lost 0 bases and the J gene lost 0 bases, with 9 bases spanning the gap. There are 15 residues in the CDR3. The chain's CDR3 is CASSLAAGTNYGYTF. The CDR3 DNA sequence: TGCGCCAGCAGCTTGGCCGCAGGCACTAACTATGGCTACACCTTC.

At least ten counts were recorded for this clonotype. CDR3 amino acids: CASSQEAGTGGYVQYF. CDR3 coding DNA: TGCGCCAGCAGCCAAGAAGCCGGGACAGGGGGCTACGTCCAGTACTTC. This chain joins TRBV4-3 and TRBJ2-7, with 12 positions matching TRBD1. The junction had 10 bases not matched to a gene; V was cut back by 0 bases and J by 10 bases. From germline, CDR1 is LGHNA and CDR2 YSLEER. The CDR3 runs 16 residues.

This clonotype was detected many times. The CDR3 DNA sequence: TGTGCCAGCAGCCTAGGACAGGGCACTGAAGCTTTCTTT. This sequence encodes CASSLGQGTEAFF. The rearrangement joins TRBV7-3 to TRBJ1-1; 8 bases agree with TRBD1. Germline trimming cut 5 bases from V and 4 bases from J; bases unmatched to any gene: 3. Germline V CDR1 and CDR2: SGHTA, FQGTGA. The CDR3 totals 13 residues.

This clonotype was detected a few times. The CDR3 coding sequence is TGCGCCAGCAGCCAAGGACAGGGTGCTGAAAAACTGTTTTTT. This translates into CASSQGQGAEKLFF. The chain links TRBV4-3 to TRBJ1-4, with 7 nucleotides matching TRBD1. Unmatched junction bases numbered 3, after V lost 1 base and J lost 7 bases. The CDR3 runs 14 residues. CDR1 and CDR2 (germline): LGHNA, YSLEER.

This clonotype was counted between two and nine times. The chain combines TRBV5-1 with TRBJ1-4; the D gene is possibly TRBD1 (5 bases). This CDR3 has 14 amino acids. Trimming removed 4 bases at V and 0 bases at J, with 7 bases between. The germline V gene encodes CDR1 SGHRS and CDR2 YFSETQ. CDR3 protein: CASSVTATNEKLFF. The CDR3 region has the DNA TGCGCCAGCAGCGTGACAGCAACTAATGAAAAACTGTTTTTT.

The chain is built from TRBV12-3 or TRBV12-4 and TRBJ2-1; TRBD2 aligns across 8 bases. This CDR3 contains 15 residues. V trimming: 2 bases; J trimming: 6 bases; junction bases outside the gene matches: 6. For the CDR3, the DNA is TGTGCCAGCAGTTTAATGGCAGGGACTAGCAATGAGCAGTTCTTC. This translates into CASSLMAGTSNEQFF.

This clonotype is labeled as medium-sized. This chain joins TRBV7-9 and TRBJ2-7; TRBD2 matches at 8 bases. The CDR3 is 15 residues long. V lost 5 bases, J lost 2 bases, and 8 bases stayed unmatched. The germline V gene has CDR1 SEHNR and CDR2 FQNEAQ (reference sequence). The chain's CDR3 is CASSPGLVSAYEQYF. The CDR3 DNA is TGTGCCAGCAGCCCGGGACTAGTCTCAGCCTACGAGCAGTACTTC.

The chain carries TRBV20-1 and TRBJ1-5, with D possibly being TRBD1 (6 bases). The germline CDR1 and CDR2 sequences are DFQATT and SNEGSKA (reference sequence). The CDR3 runs 15 residues. V was shortened by 2 bases and J by 7 bases, with 18 bases between the two germline ends. The CDR3 DNA follows: TGCAGTGCTAGATACCCCTGGGGGGCGCAGCAGCCCCAGCATTTT. It is translated as CSARYPWGAQQPQHF.

This clonotype has a handful of counts. The chain combines TRBV6-2 or TRBV6-3 with TRBJ1-1; no clear D. The germline V and J ends were trimmed by 2 bases and 1 base, with 14 bases remaining between them. Germline V gene sequence: CDR1 MNHEY, CDR2 SVGEGT. CDR3 length: 16 residues. The CDR3 spells CASSYEPGVGNTEAFF. CDR3 bases: TGTGCCAGCAGTTACGAACCGGGAGTCGGGAACACTGAAGCTTTCTTT.

This clonotype has only a few counts. The genes are TRBV12-3 or TRBV12-4 and TRBJ1-5, with a tentative D call TRBD1 (6 bases). The length of the CDR3 is 14 residues. Trimming cost V 3 bases and J 5 bases, with 11 bases left between them. The CDR3 protein is CASSFWGAHQPQHF. CDR3 DNA sequence: TGTGCCAGCAGTTTTTGGGGGGCGCATCAGCCCCAGCATTTT.

This clonotype occurred a few times. The chain couples TRBV27 to TRBJ2-7; TRBD1 aligns across 10 bases. J was trimmed by 5 bases and V by 3 bases; bases with no gene match: 7. The CDR3 totals 15 residues. Germline CDR1 and CDR2: MNHEY and SMNVEV (reference sequence). CDR3 protein: CASSFGGTGVNEQYF. CDR3 DNA: TGTGCCAGCAGTTTTGGCGGGACAGGGGTAAACGAGCAGTACTTC.

This chain uses TRBV2 with TRBJ1-6; no clear D gene. The germline CDR1 and CDR2 sequences are SNHLY and FYNNEI. The length of the CDR3 is 15 residues. Trimming took 2 bases from V and 5 from J, leaving 10 bases between them. The CDR3 bases are TGTGCCAGCAGTGAATCCGTTGGGGATAATTCACCCCTCCACTTT. Protein product: CASSESVGDNSPLHF.

In its sample, this clonotype ranks as medium-sized. CDR3 coding DNA: TGTGCCAGCAGTGAAGCGAGCGCAGGCAATCAGCCCCAGCATTTT. Encoded protein: CASSEASAGNQPQHF. The chain uses TRBV2 and TRBJ1-5; D is unclear. V was cut by 0 bases and J by 2 bases, with 8 bases left in between. Germline V gives CDR1 SNHLY, CDR2 FYNNEI. The CDR3 extends over 15 amino acids.

This clonotype was counted many times. The chain has TRBV2 and TRBJ1-5, with D tentatively TRBD1 (5 bases). This CDR3 comprises 15 residues. The V end lost 6 bases, the J end lost 5 bases, and 17 bases lay between the germline ends. Germline assignment: CDR1 SNHLY and CDR2 FYNNEI. The CDR3 nucleotides read TGTGCCAGCAGCCAGGGAGGGGAGGGAGATCAGCCCCAGCATTTT. Translation: CASSQGGEGDQPQHF.

This clonotype was observed many times. The chain combines TRBV5-1 with TRBJ2-3; D not certain. V lost 0 bases and J lost 0, with 8 bases in between. In germline, CDR1 is SGHRS, CDR2 YFSETQ. The CDR3 covers 15 residues. CDR3 in amino acids: CASSLVGGSTDTQYF. The CDR3, as DNA: TGCGCCAGCAGCTTGGTGGGCGGCAGCACAGATACGCAGTATTTT. Complete variable domain (other parts from reference TRBV5-1 and TRBJ2-3): KAGVTQTPRYLIKTRGQQVTLSCSPISGHRSVSWYQQTPGQGLQFLFEYFSETQRNKGNFPGRFSGRQFSNSRSEMNVSTLELGDSALYLCASSLVGGSTDTQYFGPGTRLTVL.

This clonotype occurred many times. The chain joins TRBV20-1 to TRBJ2-7, with 8 nucleotides matching TRBD1. CDR3 length: 13 residues. Germline CDR1 and CDR2: DFQATT and SNEGSKA (reference sequence). Trimming removed 5 bases from V and 1 base from J; junction bases left unmatched: 4. This chain's CDR3 is CSAPRTGSYEQYF. CDR3 DNA sequence: TGCAGTGCTCCACGGACAGGGTCCTACGAGCAGTACTTC.

This clonotype has more than one count but fewer than ten. The chain combines TRBV2 with TRBJ2-1; the match to TRBD2 covers 8 bases. The J segment lost 4 bases and the V segment lost 6 bases, leaving 11 bases of the junction unmatched. This CDR3 comprises 16 residues. CDR1 and CDR2 (germline): SNHLY, FYNNEI. The CDR3 loop reads CASRGIAGTQYNEQFF. The CDR3, as DNA: TGTGCCAGCAGAGGGATAGCGGGAACCCAATACAATGAGCAGTTCTTC.

This rearrangement joins TRBV2 to TRBJ1-5; unclear D gene. Deletions cut 9 bases from V and 2 bases from J, with 14 bases between. CDR1 is SNHLY and CDR2 is FYNNEI in the germline V gene. The CDR3 loop spans 14 amino acids. CDR3 residues: CASGEIGGNQPQHF. The DNA for the CDR3 is TGTGCCAGTGGGGAGATTGGTGGCAATCAGCCCCAGCATTTT.

This clonotype was counted at least ten times. This chain connects TRBV29-1 to TRBJ1-5, with 7 nucleotides matching TRBD1. The CDR3 covers 12 residues. CDR1 is SQVTM and CDR2 is ANQGSEA in the germline V gene. With V trimmed by 6 bases and J by 4 bases, 3 bases remained unmatched. CDR3 nucleotides: TGCAGCGTGGGACAGTTAAATCAGCCCCAGCATTTT. It encodes CSVGQLNQPQHF. Together with reference TRBV29-1 and TRBJ1-5, the CDR3 gives the full variable domain: SAVISQKPSRDICQRGTSLTIQCQVDSQVTMMFWYRQQPGQSLTLIATANQGSEATYESGFVIDKFPISRPNLTFSTLTVSNMSPEDSSIYLCSVGQLNQPQHFGDGTRLSIL.

CDR3 in amino acids: CASSPTENTGELFF. CDR3 DNA sequence: TGTGCCAGCAGCCCGACAGAAAACACCGGGGAGCTGTTTTTT. The genes are TRBV4-2 and TRBJ2-2; a possible D gene is TRBD1 (5 bases). Germline V gene sequence: CDR1 LGHNA, CDR2 YNFKEQ. This CDR3 is built from 14 residues. With 4 bases removed from V and 2 bases from J, the gap between germline ends came to 8 bases.

This clonotype occurred a few times. The chain is built from TRBV9 and TRBJ2-5; 8 positions match TRBD1. Germline CDR1 SGDLS, CDR2 YYNGEE. V shed 3 bases and J 4 bases; nucleotides not matched to a gene: 8. This CDR3 region has 15 residues. As DNA, the CDR3 is TGTGCCAGCAGCGCCTGGACAGGGCTTCGAGAGACCCAGTACTTC. Protein sequence: CASSAWTGLRETQYF.

The chain is built from TRBV5-1 and TRBJ1-2; D is undetermined. Germline V lookup: CDR1 SGHRS, CDR2 YFSETQ. This CDR3 contains 14 residues. V lost 2 bases to trimming and J lost 4 bases, with 12 bases between them. The DNA for the CDR3 is TGCGCCAGCAGCTTCGAGGGTTCGGGCTATGGCTACACCTTC. As protein: CASSFEGSGYGYTF.

In this sample, this clonotype turned up a few times. The chain links TRBV15 to TRBJ2-1; no definite D call. The CDR3 covers 13 residues. The V end was cut by 0 bases, the J end by 10 bases, with 10 bases between. The germline V gene encodes CDR1 LNHNV and CDR2 YYDKDF (reference sequence). The chain's CDR3 is CATSRDQVREQFF. CDR3 bases: TGTGCCACCAGCAGAGATCAAGTTAGGGAGCAGTTCTTC.

This rearrangement joins TRBV28 to TRBJ1-1, with no clear D. Trimming stripped 5 bases from V and 1 base from J, with 8 bases between. The CDR3 covers 13 residues. The V gene's germline CDR1 is MDHEN and CDR2 SYDVKM. CDR3: CASSSFKNTEAFF. The CDR3 DNA is TGTGCCAGCAGTAGTTTCAAGAACACTGAAGCTTTCTTT. The full variable domain, with the rest looked up from reference TRBV28 and TRBJ1-1, is DVKVTQSSRYLVKRTGEKVFLECVQDMDHENMFWYRQDPGLGLRLIYFSYDVKMKEKGDIPEGYSVSREKKERFSLILESASTNQTSMYLCASSSFKNTEAFFGQGTRLTVV.

This clonotype has a count of ten or more. The chain links TRBV2 to TRBJ2-7; 10 positions match TRBD1. The junction had 8 bases not matched to a gene; V was cut back by 6 bases and J by 6 bases. There are 14 residues in the CDR3. Germline V gives CDR1 SNHLY, CDR2 FYNNEI. Here the CDR3 DNA reads TGTGCCAGCAGGCCCGGGACAGGGGAGCCCGAGCAGTACTTC. Translating it yields CASRPGTGEPEQYF.

This clonotype has a handful of counts. The CDR3, as DNA: TGTGCCAGCACCGACCCTGGAGGACTGACGGGGGCCAACGTCCTGACTTTC. It encodes CASTDPGGLTGANVLTF. V gene TRBV6-2 or TRBV6-3 combines with J gene TRBJ2-6; D perhaps matches TRBD2 (5 bases). Germline values: CDR1 MNHEY, CDR2 SVGEGT. Trimming left V 7 bases short and J 4 bases short, with 20 bases between. CDR3 size: 17 residues.

This clonotype has just a few counts. This chain joins TRBV20-1 and TRBJ1-5; 8 bases map to TRBD1. With 6 bases clipped from V and 0 bases from J, the junction kept 16 bases outside the gene matches. CDR1 and CDR2 from the germline V gene are DFQATT and SNEGSKA (reference sequence). This CDR3 is 18 amino acids long. This chain's CDR3 is CSATLGQGAQYSNQPQHF. Written as DNA, the CDR3 is TGCAGTGCCACCCTAGGACAGGGAGCCCAATATAGCAATCAGCCCCAGCATTTT.

This clonotype was picked up many times. V gene TRBV29-1 combines with J gene TRBJ1-1; no firm D call. The germline CDR1 and CDR2 sequences are SQVTM and ANQGSEA. The ends were cut back, 8 bases at V and 2 bases at J, with 30 bases in the middle. CDR3 length: 18 residues. Written as DNA, the CDR3 is TGCAGCTTCTTTGGACTCTTACCGAGACGGGGTTTAAACACTGAAGCTTTCTTT. Translated, it gives CSFFGLLPRRGLNTEAFF.